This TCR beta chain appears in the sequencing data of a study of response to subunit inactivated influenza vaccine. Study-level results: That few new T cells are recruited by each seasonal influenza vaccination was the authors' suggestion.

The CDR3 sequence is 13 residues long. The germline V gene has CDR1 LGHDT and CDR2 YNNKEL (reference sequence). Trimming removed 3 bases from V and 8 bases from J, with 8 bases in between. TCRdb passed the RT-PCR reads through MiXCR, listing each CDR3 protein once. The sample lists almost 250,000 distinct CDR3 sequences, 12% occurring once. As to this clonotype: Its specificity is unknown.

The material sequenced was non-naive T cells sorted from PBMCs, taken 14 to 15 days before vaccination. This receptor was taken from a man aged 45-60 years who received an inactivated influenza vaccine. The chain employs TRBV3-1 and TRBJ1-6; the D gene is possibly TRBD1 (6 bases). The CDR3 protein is CASSQGADSPLHF. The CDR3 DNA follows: TGTGCCAGCAGCCAGGGGGCAGATTCACCCCTCCACTTT.